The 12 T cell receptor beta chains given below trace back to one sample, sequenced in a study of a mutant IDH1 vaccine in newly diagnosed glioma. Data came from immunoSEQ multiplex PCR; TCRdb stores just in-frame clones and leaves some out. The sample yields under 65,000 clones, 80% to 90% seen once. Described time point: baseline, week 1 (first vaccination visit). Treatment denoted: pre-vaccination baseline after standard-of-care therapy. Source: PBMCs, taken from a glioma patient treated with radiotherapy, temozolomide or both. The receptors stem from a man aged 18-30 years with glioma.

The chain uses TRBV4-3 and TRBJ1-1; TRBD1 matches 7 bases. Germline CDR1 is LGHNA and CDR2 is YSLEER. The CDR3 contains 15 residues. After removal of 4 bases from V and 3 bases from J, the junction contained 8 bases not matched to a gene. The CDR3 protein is CASSPDRAWYTEAFF. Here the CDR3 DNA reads TGCGCCAGCAGCCCCGACAGGGCTTGGTACACTGAAGCTTTCTTT.

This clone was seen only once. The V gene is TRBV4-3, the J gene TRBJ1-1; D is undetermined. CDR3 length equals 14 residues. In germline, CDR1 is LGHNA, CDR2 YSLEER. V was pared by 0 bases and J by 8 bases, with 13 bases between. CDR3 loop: CASSQEMWGSEAFF. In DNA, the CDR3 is TGCGCCAGCAGCCAAGAGATGTGGGGTTCGGAAGCTTTCTTT.

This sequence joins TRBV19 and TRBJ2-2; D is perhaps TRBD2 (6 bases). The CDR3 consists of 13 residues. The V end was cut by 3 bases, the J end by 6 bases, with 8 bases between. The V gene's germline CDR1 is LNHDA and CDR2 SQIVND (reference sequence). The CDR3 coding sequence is TGTGCCAGTAGTATTGGGGGGTCCGGGGAGCTGTTTTTT. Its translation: CASSIGGSGELFF.

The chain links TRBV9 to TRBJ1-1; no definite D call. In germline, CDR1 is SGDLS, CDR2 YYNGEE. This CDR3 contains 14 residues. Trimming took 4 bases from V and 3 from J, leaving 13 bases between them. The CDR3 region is CASSTSGGDTEAFF. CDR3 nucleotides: TGTGCCAGCAGCACATCGGGTGGGGACACTGAAGCTTTCTTT.

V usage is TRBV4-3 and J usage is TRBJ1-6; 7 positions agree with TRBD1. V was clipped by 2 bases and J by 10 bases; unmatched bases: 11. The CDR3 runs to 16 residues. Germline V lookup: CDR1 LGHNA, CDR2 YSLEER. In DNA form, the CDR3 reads TGCGCCAGCAGCCAAAGCAGACAGGGTGCGGAATCACCCCTCCACTTT. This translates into CASSQSRQGAESPLHF.

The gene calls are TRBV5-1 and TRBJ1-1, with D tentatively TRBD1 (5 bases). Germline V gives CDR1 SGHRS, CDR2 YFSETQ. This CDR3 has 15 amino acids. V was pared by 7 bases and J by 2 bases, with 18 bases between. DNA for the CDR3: TGCGCCAGCTCTACCCTCCAACAGGTTAACACTGAAGCTTTCTTT. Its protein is CASSTLQQVNTEAFF.

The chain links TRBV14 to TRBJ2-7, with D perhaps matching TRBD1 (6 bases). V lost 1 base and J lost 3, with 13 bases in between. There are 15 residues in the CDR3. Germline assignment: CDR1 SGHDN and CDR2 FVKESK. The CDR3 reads CASSQGWQGIYEQYF. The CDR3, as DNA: TGTGCCAGCAGCCAAGGTTGGCAGGGGATCTACGAGCAGTACTTC.

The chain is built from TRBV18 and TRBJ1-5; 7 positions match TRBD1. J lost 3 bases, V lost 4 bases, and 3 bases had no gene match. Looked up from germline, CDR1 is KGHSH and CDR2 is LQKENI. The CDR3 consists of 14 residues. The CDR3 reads CASSRTGPNQPQHF. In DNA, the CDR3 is TGTGCCAGCTCACGGACAGGCCCCAATCAGCCCCAGCATTTT.

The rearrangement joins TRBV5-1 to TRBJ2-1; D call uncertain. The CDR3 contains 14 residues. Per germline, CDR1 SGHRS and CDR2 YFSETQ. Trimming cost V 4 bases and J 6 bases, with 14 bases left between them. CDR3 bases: TGCGCCAGCAGCGCCGTTGGAACTATCAATGAGCAGTTCTTC. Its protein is CASSAVGTINEQFF. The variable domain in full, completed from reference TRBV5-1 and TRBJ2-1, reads KAGVTQTPRYLIKTRGQQVTLSCSPISGHRSVSWYQQTPGQGLQFLFEYFSETQRNKGNFPGRFSGRQFSNSRSEMNVSTLELGDSALYLCASSAVGTINEQFFGPGTRLTVL.

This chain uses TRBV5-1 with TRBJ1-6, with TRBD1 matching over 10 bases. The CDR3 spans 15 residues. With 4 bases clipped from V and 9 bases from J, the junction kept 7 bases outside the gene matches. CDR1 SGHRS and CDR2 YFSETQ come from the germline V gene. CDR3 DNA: TGCGCCAGCAGCGGAGGACAGGGGGGCCCTTCACCCCTCCACTTT. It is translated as CASSGGQGGPSPLHF.

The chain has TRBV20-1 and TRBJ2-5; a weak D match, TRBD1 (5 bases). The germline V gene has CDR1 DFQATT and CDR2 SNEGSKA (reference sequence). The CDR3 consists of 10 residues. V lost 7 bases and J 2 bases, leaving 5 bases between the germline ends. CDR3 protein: CSGQQETQYF. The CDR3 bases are TGCAGTGGACAGCAAGAGACCCAGTACTTC.

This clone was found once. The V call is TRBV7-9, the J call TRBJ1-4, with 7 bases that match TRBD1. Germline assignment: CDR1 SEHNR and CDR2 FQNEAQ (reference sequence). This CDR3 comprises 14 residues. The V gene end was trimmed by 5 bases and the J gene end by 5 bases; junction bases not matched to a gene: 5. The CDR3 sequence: CASSPRQGNEKLFF. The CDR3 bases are TGTGCCAGCAGCCCTAGACAGGGAAATGAAAAACTGTTTTTT.